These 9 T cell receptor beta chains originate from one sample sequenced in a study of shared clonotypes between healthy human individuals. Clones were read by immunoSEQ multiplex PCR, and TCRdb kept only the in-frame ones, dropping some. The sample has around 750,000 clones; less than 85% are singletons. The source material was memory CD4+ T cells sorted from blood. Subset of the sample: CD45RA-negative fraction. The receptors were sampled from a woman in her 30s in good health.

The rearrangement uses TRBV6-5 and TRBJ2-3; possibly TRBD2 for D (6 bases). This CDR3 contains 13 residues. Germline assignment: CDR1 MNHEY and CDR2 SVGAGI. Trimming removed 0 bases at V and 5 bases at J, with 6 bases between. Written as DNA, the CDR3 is TGTGCCAGCAGTTACTCGGGGGGAGATACGCAGTATTTT. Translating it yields CASSYSGGDTQYF.

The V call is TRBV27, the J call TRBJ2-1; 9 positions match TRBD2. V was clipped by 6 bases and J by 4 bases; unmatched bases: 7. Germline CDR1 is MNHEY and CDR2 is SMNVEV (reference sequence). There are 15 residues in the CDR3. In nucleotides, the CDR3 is TGTGCCAGCAGCCACGGACTAGCGAATTACAATGAGCAGTTCTTC. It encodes CASSHGLANYNEQFF.

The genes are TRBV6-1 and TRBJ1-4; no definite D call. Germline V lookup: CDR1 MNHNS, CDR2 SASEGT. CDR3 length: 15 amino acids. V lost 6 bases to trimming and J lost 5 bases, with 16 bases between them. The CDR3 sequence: CASSPSTLTNEKLFF. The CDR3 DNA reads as TGTGCCAGCAGCCCCTCCACGCTCACAAATGAAAAACTGTTTTTT.

The CDR3 sequence is CASSFSSPLELFF. The DNA for the CDR3 is TGCGCCAGCAGCTTCTCAAGCCCTCTGGAGCTGTTTTTT. This rearrangement joins TRBV5-1 to TRBJ2-2; no clear D. Trimming left V 2 bases short and J 10 bases short, with 12 bases between. CDR3 length: 13 amino acids. CDR1 is SGHRS and CDR2 is YFSETQ in the germline V gene. Filled out from reference TRBV5-1 and TRBJ2-2, the complete variable domain reads KAGVTQTPRYLIKTRGQQVTLSCSPISGHRSVSWYQQTPGQGLQFLFEYFSETQRNKGNFPGRFSGRQFSNSRSEMNVSTLELGDSALYLCASSFSSPLELFFGEGSRLTVL.

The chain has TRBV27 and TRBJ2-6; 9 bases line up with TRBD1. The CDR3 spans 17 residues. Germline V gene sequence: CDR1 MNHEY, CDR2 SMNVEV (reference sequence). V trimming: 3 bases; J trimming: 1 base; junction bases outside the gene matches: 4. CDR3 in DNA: TGTGCCAGCAGTTTGAGGGACAGGGAGTCTGGGGCCAACGTCCTGACTTTC. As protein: CASSLRDRESGANVLTF.

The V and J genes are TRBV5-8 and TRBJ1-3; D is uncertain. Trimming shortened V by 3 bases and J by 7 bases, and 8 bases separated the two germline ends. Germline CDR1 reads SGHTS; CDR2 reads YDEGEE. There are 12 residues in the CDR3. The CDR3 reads CASSSPDNTIYF. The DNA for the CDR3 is TGTGCCAGCAGCTCGCCGGACAACACCATATATTTT.

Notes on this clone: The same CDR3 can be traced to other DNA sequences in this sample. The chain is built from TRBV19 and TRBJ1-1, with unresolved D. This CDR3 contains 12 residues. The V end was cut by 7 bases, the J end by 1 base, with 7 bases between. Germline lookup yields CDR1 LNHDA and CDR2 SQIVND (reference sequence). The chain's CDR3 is CASNERNTEAFF. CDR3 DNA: TGTGCCAGTAATGAAAGGAACACTGAAGCTTTCTTT. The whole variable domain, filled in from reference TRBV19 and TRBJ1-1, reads DGGITQSPKYLFRKEGQNVTLSCEQNLNHDAMYWYRQDPGQGLRLIYYSQIVNDFQKGDIAEGYSVSREKKESFPLTVTSAQKNPTAFYLCASNERNTEAFFGQGTRLTVV.

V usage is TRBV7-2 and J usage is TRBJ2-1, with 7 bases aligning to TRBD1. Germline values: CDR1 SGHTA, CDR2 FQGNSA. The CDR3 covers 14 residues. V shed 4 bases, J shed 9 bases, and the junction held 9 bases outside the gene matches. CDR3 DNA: TGTGCCAGCAGCTCGCGACAGGGACCCATTGAGCAGTTCTTC. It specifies CASSSRQGPIEQFF. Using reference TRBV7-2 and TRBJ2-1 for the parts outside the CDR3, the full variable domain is GAGVSQSPSNKVTEKGKDVELRCDPISGHTALYWYRQSLGQGLEFLIYFQGNSAPDKSGLPSDRFSAERTGGSVSTLTIQRTQQEDSAVYLCASSSRQGPIEQFFGPGTRLTVL.

This chain's CDR3 is CASSLSVVGGYTF. Written as DNA, the CDR3 is TGTGCCAGCAGCTTGTCGGTGGTAGGAGGCTACACCTTC. J is TRBJ1-2 and V is TRBV7-9; no firm D call. V gave up 3 bases and J gave up 8 bases, with 13 bases separating them. The CDR3 extends over 13 amino acids. Per the germline V gene, CDR1 is SEHNR and CDR2 is FQNEAQ (reference sequence).